The 20 T cell receptor beta chains below come from one sample, sequenced in a study of cytomegalovirus exposure and HLA in healthy donors. Researchers ran the PCR with 60 Vbeta and 13 Jbeta primers. TCRdb's copy holds only in-frame clones and misses some; the assay was immunoSEQ multiplex PCR. The table has about 150,000 clones, approximately 80% seen once. The sample consisted of PBMCs. Receptors originate from a boy younger than 10 in good health and CMV-seronegative.

The J gene is TRBJ1-2, the V gene TRBV12-5; 10 bases line up with TRBD1. CDR3 length: 15 residues. V lost 2 bases, J lost 3 bases, and 3 bases stayed unmatched. Germline CDR1 reads LGHNT; CDR2 reads FRNRAP. As DNA, the CDR3 is TGTGCTAGTGGTTTGAGTGGGACAGGGGACTATGGCTACACCTTC. Its protein product is CASGLSGTGDYGYTF. Together with reference TRBV12-5 and TRBJ1-2, the CDR3 gives the full variable domain: DARVTQTPRHKVTEMGQEVTMRCQPILGHNTVFWYRQTMMQGLELLAYFRNRAPLDDSGMPKDRFSAEMPDATLATLKIQPSEPRDSAVYFCASGLSGTGDYGYTFGSGTRLTVV.

CDR3 sequence: CASSLGLGRQETQYF. CDR3 DNA: TGTGCCAGCAGCTTAGGCCTCGGGAGACAAGAGACCCAGTACTTC. The chain carries TRBV7-9 and TRBJ2-5; perhaps TRBD2 as D (6 bases). Per germline, CDR1 SEHNR and CDR2 FQNEAQ (reference sequence). This CDR3 comprises 15 residues. The germline V and J ends were trimmed by 1 base and 2 bases, with 11 bases remaining between them.

V gene TRBV5-1 combines with J gene TRBJ2-3; the D gene is possibly TRBD2 (5 bases). Trimming removed 5 bases from V and 7 bases from J, with 14 bases in between. The CDR3 runs 13 residues. Looked up from germline, CDR1 is SGHRS and CDR2 is YFSETQ. CDR3 bases: TGCGCCAGCAGGGGAACGGGGTTGTATACGCAGTATTTT. Encoded protein: CASRGTGLYTQYF.

The chain carries TRBV10-3 and TRBJ2-5; TRBD2 aligns across 10 bases. The CDR3 spans 15 residues. The junction had 3 bases not matched to a gene; V was cut back by 4 bases and J by 1 base. Germline lookup yields CDR1 ENHRY and CDR2 SYGVKD. The CDR3 loop reads CAISVLAGVQETQYF. For the CDR3, the DNA is TGTGCCATCAGTGTTCTAGCGGGAGTCCAAGAGACCCAGTACTTC.

The sample holds a few counts of this clone. This chain joins TRBV5-1 and TRBJ2-7, with 7 positions matching TRBD1. CDR1 is SGHRS and CDR2 is YFSETQ in the germline V gene. There are 14 residues in the CDR3. Germline trimming cut 8 bases from V and 3 bases from J; bases unmatched to any gene: 11. The CDR3 nucleotides read TGCGCCAGTGGGAACAGGGGCGAAGGCTACGAGCAGTACTTC. Amino acids: CASGNRGEGYEQYF. Together with reference TRBV5-1 and TRBJ2-7, the CDR3 gives the full variable domain: KAGVTQTPRYLIKTRGQQVTLSCSPISGHRSVSWYQQTPGQGLQFLFEYFSETQRNKGNFPGRFSGRQFSNSRSEMNVSTLELGDSALYLCASGNRGEGYEQYFGPGTRLTVT.

The chain joins TRBV6-4 to TRBJ2-3; D is perhaps TRBD2 (6 bases). CDR3 length: 15 amino acids. Germline CDR1 MRHNA, CDR2 SNTAGT. Trimming cost V 0 bases and J 4 bases, with 11 bases left between them. The CDR3 spells CASSDSLGGADTQYF. In DNA form, the CDR3 reads TGTGCCAGCAGTGACTCCCTCGGGGGTGCAGATACGCAGTATTTT.

J is TRBJ2-1 and V is TRBV5-6; TRBD2 matches 16 bases. CDR1 is SGHDT and CDR2 is YYEEEE in the germline V gene. The CDR3 covers 19 residues. Germline trimming cut 4 bases from V and 5 bases from J; bases unmatched to any gene: 12. In DNA form, the CDR3 reads TGTGCCAGCAGCCGACCAAAAGCCGGGACTAGCGGGAGGGACAATGAGCAGTTCTTC. This encodes CASSRPKAGTSGRDNEQFF.

The chain is built from TRBV7-7 and TRBJ2-3; the match to TRBD2 covers 11 bases. The CDR3 has 21 residues. Germline CDR1 reads SSHAT; CDR2 reads FNYEAQ (reference sequence). The trim removed 1 base at V and 1 base at J, leaving 16 bases unmatched. CDR3 DNA sequence: TGTGCCAGCAGCTTAGAGTCCCTGAAGAGACTAGCGGGGCATGGCACAGATACGCAGTATTTT. Amino acid sequence: CASSLESLKRLAGHGTDTQYF.

The V call is TRBV6-1, the J call TRBJ2-7; 10 nucleotides line up with TRBD1. This CDR3 spans 15 amino acids. The germline CDR1 and CDR2 sequences are MNHNS and SASEGT. Unmatched junction bases numbered 3, after V lost 0 bases and J lost 4 bases. The CDR3 nucleotides read TGTGCCAGCAGTGAAGCTCCGGACAGGGGGTACGAGCAGTACTTC. It is translated as CASSEAPDRGYEQYF.

The chain carries TRBV27 and TRBJ1-6, with TRBD1 as a possible D gene (5 bases). CDR3 length: 13 amino acids. Trimming removed 11 bases at V and 11 bases at J, with 19 bases between. CDR1 is MNHEY and CDR2 is SMNVEV in the germline V gene (reference sequence). CDR3 protein: CASNFAREPPLHF. CDR3 sequence (DNA): TGTGCCTCTAACTTCGCCAGGGAACCACCCCTCCACTTT.

The chain employs TRBV2 and TRBJ2-2; D perhaps matches TRBD2 (6 bases). The germline gives CDR1 SNHLY, CDR2 FYNNEI. Trimming pared 6 bases from V and 6 bases from J, leaving 20 bases between. The CDR3 sequence is 16 residues long. In nucleotides, the CDR3 is TGTGCCAGCAGGGCCACCGGGGGTCCACAGCCCGGGGAGCTGTTTTTT. This gives the protein CASRATGGPQPGELFF.

CDR3 protein: CASSGSGQGNTEAFF. The DNA for the CDR3 is TGTGCCAGCAGCGGGTCGGGACAGGGTAACACTGAAGCTTTCTTT. The gene calls are TRBV7-9 and TRBJ1-1; 9 bases match TRBD1. V gave up 5 bases and J gave up 2 bases; unmatched junction bases: 6. Germline V CDR1 and CDR2: SEHNR, FQNEAQ (reference sequence). This CDR3 spans 15 amino acids. The whole variable domain, remainder taken from reference TRBV7-9 and TRBJ1-1, is DTGVSQNPRHKITKRGQNVTFRCDPISEHNRLYWYRQTLGQGPEFLTYFQNEAQLEKSRLLSDRFSAERPKGSFSTLEIQRTEQGDSAMYLCASSGSGQGNTEAFFGQGTRLTVV.

V gene TRBV4-1 combines with J gene TRBJ2-7, with 9 bases identical to TRBD1. Unmatched junction bases numbered 10, after V lost 7 bases and J lost 6 bases. Per the germline V gene, CDR1 is MGHRA and CDR2 is YSYEKL. This CDR3 spans 14 amino acids. The CDR3 region is CASTRVGQGGEQYF. The CDR3 nucleotides read TGCGCCAGCACACGAGTGGGACAGGGTGGCGAGCAGTACTTC.

The chain carries TRBV10-3 and TRBJ1-2, with D perhaps matching TRBD1 (5 bases). The CDR3 runs to 13 residues. Trimming pared 9 bases from V and 3 bases from J, leaving 14 bases between. Germline loops: CDR1 ENHRY, CDR2 SYGVKD. CDR3 amino acids: CAIRGGVDYGYTF. As DNA, the CDR3 is TGTGCCATTCGGGGGGGTGTTGACTATGGCTACACCTTC.

Concerning this clone itself: An end of the junction does not agree with germline; a read error may underlie this. This chain links TRBV7-9 with TRBJ1-5, with D perhaps matching TRBD1 (6 bases). The CDR3 covers 17 residues. Germline lookup yields CDR1 SEHNR and CDR2 FQNEAQ (reference sequence). The CDR3 loop is CSSSSGSGTLINQPQHF. CDR3 nucleotides: TGTTCCAGCAGCTCAGGCTCCGGGACACTCATCAATCAGCCCCAGCATTTT.

The CDR3 sequence: CASSPPSLAGVSNEQFF. The CDR3 coding sequence is TGTGCCAGCTCACCACCATCACTAGCGGGAGTATCCAATGAGCAGTTCTTC. V and J are TRBV18 and TRBJ2-1, with TRBD2 identical over 11 bases. V lost 0 bases and J lost 6; bases outside the gene matches: 7. Germline V gives CDR1 KGHSH, CDR2 LQKENI. The CDR3 is 17 residues long.

The chain carries TRBV6-5 and TRBJ2-7; D is uncertain. Germline V gives CDR1 MNHEY, CDR2 SVGAGI. The V gene lost 5 bases and the J gene lost 4 bases, with 6 bases spanning the gap. The CDR3 runs 11 residues. The CDR3 loop is CASSTGYEQYF. The CDR3 DNA sequence: TGTGCCAGCAGTACCGGGTACGAGCAGTACTTC.

The gene calls are TRBV4-1 and TRBJ1-6; D not certain. Germline V gives CDR1 MGHRA, CDR2 YSYEKL. V was cut by 0 bases and J by 7 bases, with 19 bases left in between. The CDR3 runs 18 residues. The CDR3 coding sequence is TGCGCCAGCAGCCAAGATGGGCACGAAAGAAGAAAGAATTCACCCCTCCACTTT. Its translation is CASSQDGHERRKNSPLHF.

This chain connects TRBV7-8 to TRBJ2-3; 11 bases agree with TRBD2. J was trimmed by 4 bases and V by 1 base; bases with no gene match: 10. Germline V gene lookup returns CDR1 SGHVS and CDR2 FQNEAQ. CDR3 size: 18 residues. The CDR3 sequence: CASSLGLAGSPMADTQYF. DNA of the CDR3: TGTGCCAGCAGCTTAGGACTAGCGGGGTCCCCGATGGCAGATACGCAGTATTTT.

This clone was detected once. V usage is TRBV7-9 and J usage is TRBJ2-5; maybe TRBD1 (5 bases). The CDR3 is made up of 14 amino acids. Germline assignment: CDR1 SEHNR and CDR2 FQNEAQ (reference sequence). V gave up 2 bases and J gave up 3 bases, with 10 bases separating them. In DNA form, the CDR3 reads TGTGCCAGCAGCTTATCAACAGGAGAAGAGACCCAGTACTTC. Its translation: CASSLSTGEETQYF.